This T cell receptor beta chain was recovered during a study of T cell responses to AZD1222 COVID-19 vaccine. The table came from immunoSEQ multiplex PCR; TCRdb's copy has only in-frame clones and leaves some out. Seen here are 40,000 to 50,000 clones, approximately 88% observed once, and the top ten hold 20% to 25%. Trimming at V came to 7 bases and at J to 5 bases, leaving 6 bases not matched to a gene. The CDR3 length is 13 residues. The germline CDR1 and CDR2 sequences are SEHNR and FQNEAQ (reference sequence). The receptor was derived from an adult who received the AZD1222 COVID-19 vaccine. This specimen consisted of peripheral blood, obtained 28 days after the second AZD1222 dose. J is TRBJ1-2 and V is TRBV7-9, with 8 bases identical to TRBD1. The CDR3 sequence is CASKRGQAYGYTF. CDR3 DNA sequence: TGTGCCAGCAAGCGGGGACAGGCTTATGGCTACACCTTC.